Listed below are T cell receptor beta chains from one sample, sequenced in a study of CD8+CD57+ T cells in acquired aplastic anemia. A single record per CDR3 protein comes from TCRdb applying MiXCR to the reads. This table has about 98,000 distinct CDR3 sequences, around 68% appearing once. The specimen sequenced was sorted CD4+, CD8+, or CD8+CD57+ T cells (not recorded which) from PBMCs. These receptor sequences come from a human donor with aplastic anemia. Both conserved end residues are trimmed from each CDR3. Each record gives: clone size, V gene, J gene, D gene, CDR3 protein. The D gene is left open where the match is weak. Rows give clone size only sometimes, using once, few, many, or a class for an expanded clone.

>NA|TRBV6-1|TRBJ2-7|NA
ASSERGRVDYEQY
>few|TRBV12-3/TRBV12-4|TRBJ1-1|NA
ASSLDWNTEAF
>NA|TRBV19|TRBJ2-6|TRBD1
ASNKNRGASSGANVLT
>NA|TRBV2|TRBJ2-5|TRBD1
ASMPGTGVTQY
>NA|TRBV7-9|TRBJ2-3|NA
ASSETETDTQY
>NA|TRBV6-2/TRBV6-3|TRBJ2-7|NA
ASGPAASSYEQY
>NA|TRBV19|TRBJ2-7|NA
ASSDTGPGEQY
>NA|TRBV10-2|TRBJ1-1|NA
ASSSELGATEAF
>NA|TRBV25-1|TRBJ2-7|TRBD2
ASRRGVGVYEQY
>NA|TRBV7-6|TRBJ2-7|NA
ASSPRASGYEQY
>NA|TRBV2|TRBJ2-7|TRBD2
ASSSLREVYEQY
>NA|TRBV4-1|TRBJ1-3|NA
ASSQGDGSGNTIY
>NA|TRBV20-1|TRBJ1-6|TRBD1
SAVGTGVLGSPLH
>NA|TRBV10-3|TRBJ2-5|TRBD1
AISETGAYETQY
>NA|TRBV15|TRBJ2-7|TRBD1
ATRRETGATGQY
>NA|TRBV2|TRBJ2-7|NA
ASSPQTETYEQY
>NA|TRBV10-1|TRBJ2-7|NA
ASSEADEVQPKQQY
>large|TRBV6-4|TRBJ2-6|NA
ASSHRSGANVLT
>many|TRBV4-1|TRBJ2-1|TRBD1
ASSPKQGLPYNEQF
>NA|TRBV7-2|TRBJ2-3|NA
ASSYAFTDTQY
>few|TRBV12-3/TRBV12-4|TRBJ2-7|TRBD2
ASRAGTSAGEQY
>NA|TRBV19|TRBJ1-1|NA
ASIGPTAGDTEAF
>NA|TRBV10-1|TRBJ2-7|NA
ASSEVSGEQY